The 21 T cell receptor beta chains below were found in one sample sequenced in a study of T cell responses to AZD1222 COVID-19 vaccine. Produced via immunoSEQ multiplex PCR; TCRdb's table is partial and in-frame only. The sample lists roughly 93,000 clones, under 90% occurring once. This specimen consisted of peripheral blood, obtained on day 0 of MenACWY control vaccination. All receptors come from an adult in good health.

This clone has a handful of counts. V gene TRBV7-6 combines with J gene TRBJ2-7, with D unresolved. V was cut by 5 bases and J by 2 bases, with 13 bases left in between. CDR1 is SGHVS and CDR2 is FNYEAQ in the germline V gene. This CDR3 has 14 residues. Here the CDR3 DNA reads TGTGCCAGCAGCGCCGGGCAGGAAACCTACGAGCAGTACTTC. It codes for CASSAGQETYEQYF.

This clone appeared once. The chain carries TRBV25-1 and TRBJ2-5; the D gene could be TRBD1 or TRBD2 (6 bases each). The CDR3 is 16 residues long. Germline lookup yields CDR1 MGHDK and CDR2 SYGVNS. Trimming left V 4 bases short and J 4 bases short, with 19 bases between. CDR3 bases: TGTGCCAGCAGTGGAAATCTTCGGGGGCGGGGAGAGACCCAGTACTTC. Protein product: CASSGNLRGRGETQYF.

The chain uses TRBV5-1 and TRBJ1-1; unclear D gene. CDR3 length: 17 amino acids. Trimming left V 4 bases short and J 5 bases short, with 24 bases between. The germline V gene has CDR1 SGHRS and CDR2 YFSETQ. The CDR3 coding sequence is TGCGCCAGCAGCCCCCTAGAAGGGAATCAGGATCTGACTGAAGCTTTCTTT. This sequence encodes CASSPLEGNQDLTEAFF.

The chain is built from TRBV7-6 and TRBJ1-5; 8 nucleotides agree with TRBD1. This CDR3 region has 16 residues. Germline assignment: CDR1 SGHVS and CDR2 FNYEAQ. The junction had 6 bases not matched to a gene; V was cut back by 5 bases and J by 0 bases. Here the CDR3 reads CASSTGQGGSNQPQHF. CDR3 sequence (DNA): TGTGCCAGCAGCACAGGACAGGGAGGTAGCAATCAGCCCCAGCATTTT.

V and J are TRBV11-2 and TRBJ1-1; perhaps TRBD1 as D (6 bases). The CDR3 loop spans 14 amino acids. Germline V lookup: CDR1 SGHAT, CDR2 FQNNGV. V was clipped by 0 bases and J by 5 bases, with 10 bases between them. The DNA for the CDR3 is TGTGCCAGCAGCTTAGATGACAGGTTGACTGAAGCTTTCTTT. Translated: CASSLDDRLTEAFF. The full variable domain, its missing parts supplied by reference TRBV11-2 and TRBJ1-1, is EAGVAQSPRYKIIEKRQSVAFWCNPISGHATLYWYQQILGQGPKLLIQFQNNGVVDDSQLPKDRFSAERLKGVDSTLKIQPAKLEDSAVYLCASSLDDRLTEAFFGQGTRLTVV.

The J gene is TRBJ1-5, the V gene TRBV30, with 8 bases matching TRBD1. The length of the CDR3 is 15 residues. The germline V gene encodes CDR1 GTSNPN and CDR2 SVGIG (reference sequence). V lost 5 bases and J lost 1; bases outside the gene matches: 7. The CDR3 spells CAWGQGGGSNQPQHF. The CDR3, as DNA: TGTGCCTGGGGACAGGGTGGCGGGAGCAATCAGCCCCAGCATTTT.

This chain links TRBV10-3 with TRBJ1-5; D is perhaps TRBD1 (5 bases). The length of the CDR3 is 14 residues. V was cut by 6 bases and J by 7 bases, with 16 bases left in between. Germline loops: CDR1 ENHRY, CDR2 SYGVKD. This chain's CDR3 is CAISLRGEGQPQHF. The DNA for the CDR3 is TGTGCCATCAGCCTACGGGGGGAAGGGCAGCCCCAGCATTTT.

The chain links TRBV9 to TRBJ1-4; D unclear. The ends were cut back, 3 bases at V and 2 bases at J, with 5 bases in the middle. The CDR3 spans 13 residues. CDR1 and CDR2 from the germline V gene are SGDLS and YYNGEE. CDR3 in DNA: TGTGCCAGCAGCGGCAGGACTAATGAAAAACTGTTTTTT. Translating gives CASSGRTNEKLFF.

The chain has TRBV2 and TRBJ2-1; 10 nucleotides agree with TRBD1. Germline CDR1 SNHLY, CDR2 FYNNEI. The ends lost 1 base at V and 7 bases at J; junction bases unmatched: 4. This CDR3 region has 15 residues. CDR3 DNA sequence: TGTGCCAGCAGTGAAGGGACAGGGGGGATGAATGAGCAGTTCTTC. It yields the protein CASSEGTGGMNEQFF.

The V gene is TRBV9, the J gene TRBJ1-6, with D unresolved. CDR1 is SGDLS and CDR2 is YYNGEE in the germline V gene. The V and J ends lost 4 bases and 4 bases respectively, with 15 bases between them. The CDR3 runs to 16 residues. The CDR3 nucleotides read TGTGCCAGCAGCCCCAGTAAAGGGCCTTATAATTCACCCCTCCACTTT. Translating it yields CASSPSKGPYNSPLHF.

Here the CDR3 reads CASSLAVGVSGANVLTF. In nucleotides, the CDR3 is TGCGCCAGCAGCTTGGCCGTAGGAGTCTCTGGGGCCAACGTCCTGACTTTC. The chain couples TRBV5-1 to TRBJ2-6; D unclear. V lost 0 bases and J 0 bases, leaving 10 bases between the germline ends. The CDR3 sequence is 17 residues long. Per the germline V gene, CDR1 is SGHRS and CDR2 is YFSETQ.

The J gene is TRBJ2-1, the V gene TRBV2; unclear D gene. V dropped 9 bases and J dropped 0 bases, with 3 bases sitting between them. Per germline, CDR1 SNHLY and CDR2 FYNNEI. CDR3 length equals 11 residues. CDR3 amino acids: CARDSYNEQFF. CDR3 DNA sequence: TGTGCCAGGGACTCCTACAATGAGCAGTTCTTC.

The V call is TRBV10-3, the J call TRBJ1-6; the D is unclear. The CDR3 runs to 13 residues. Trimming shortened V by 6 bases and J by 8 bases, and 11 bases separated the two germline ends. The germline gives CDR1 ENHRY, CDR2 SYGVKD. The CDR3 DNA sequence: TGTGCCATCAGGGGCGCTTGGGATTCACCCCTCCACTTT. It specifies CAIRGAWDSPLHF.

The gene calls are TRBV29-1 and TRBJ1-2; D is perhaps TRBD1 (6 bases). V dropped 6 bases and J dropped 7 bases, with 12 bases sitting between them. The V gene's germline CDR1 is SQVTM and CDR2 ANQGSEA. The CDR3 runs 11 residues. The CDR3 protein is CSVLQGTGYTF. In DNA form, the CDR3 reads TGCAGCGTGTTACAGGGAACTGGCTACACCTTC.

This sequence joins TRBV6-5 and TRBJ1-6, with D tentatively TRBD1 (5 bases). V gave up 8 bases and J gave up 2 bases, with 10 bases separating them. The CDR3 covers 14 residues. Germline V gene lookup returns CDR1 MNHEY and CDR2 SVGAGI. The CDR3 loop is CASGRQPYNSPLHF. For the CDR3, the DNA is TGTGCCAGCGGACGACAGCCCTATAATTCACCCCTCCACTTT.

CDR3 loop: CASSLIDGRPPRELFF. The CDR3 DNA sequence: TGTGCCAGCAGTTTAATAGACGGTCGGCCTCCTCGGGAGCTGTTTTTT. This chain links TRBV28 with TRBJ2-2, with D unresolved. Germline loops: CDR1 MDHEN, CDR2 SYDVKM. Trimming left V 2 bases short and J 9 bases short, with 19 bases between. The CDR3 runs 16 residues.

The chain employs TRBV6-5 and TRBJ2-3; 7 bases match TRBD2. The CDR3 sequence is 14 residues long. Unmatched junction bases numbered 3, after V lost 4 bases and J lost 2 bases. The germline V gene encodes CDR1 MNHEY and CDR2 SVGAGI. CDR3 coding DNA: TGTGCCAGCAGTTCAAGCGGGACCACAGATACGCAGTATTTT. Amino acids: CASSSSGTTDTQYF.

The chain joins TRBV6-5 to TRBJ2-7, with D possibly TRBD1 on 6 matching bases. Germline CDR1 and CDR2: MNHEY and SVGAGI. The CDR3 runs 15 residues. V gave up 1 base and J gave up 0 bases, with 10 bases separating them. The CDR3 DNA reads as TGTGCCAGCAGTTACTTTATAGGGGGCTCCTACGAGCAGTACTTC. It encodes CASSYFIGGSYEQYF.

The CDR3 sequence is CASGLSRAGGLGTDTQYF. The CDR3 DNA is TGTGCTAGTGGTTTATCCCGAGCGGGGGGGCTTGGCACAGATACGCAGTATTTT. The chain joins TRBV12-5 to TRBJ2-3, with 10 bases that match TRBD2. The CDR3 runs to 18 residues. Germline assignment: CDR1 LGHNT and CDR2 FRNRAP. After removal of 3 bases from V and 1 base from J, the junction contained 10 bases not matched to a gene.

The genes are TRBV19 and TRBJ1-4; TRBD1 matches at 8 bases. With V trimmed by 6 bases and J by 8 bases, 5 bases remained unmatched. The CDR3 length is 13 residues. CDR1 and CDR2 (germline): LNHDA, SQIVND (reference sequence). CDR3 amino acids: CASRGTGGEKLFF. The CDR3 DNA reads TGTGCCAGTAGAGGGACAGGAGGGGAAAAACTGTTTTTT.

There are a few counts of this clone. J is TRBJ2-1 and V is TRBV3-1 (or the pseudogene TRBV3-2); 12 bases align to TRBD2. Trimming removed 6 bases from V and 8 bases from J; junction bases left unmatched: 5. The germline V gene has CDR1 LGHDT and CDR2 YNNKEL (reference sequence). The CDR3 has 14 amino acids. The CDR3 loop is CASSLAGGQYEQFF. The CDR3 coding sequence is TGTGCCAGCAGTCTAGCGGGGGGGCAATATGAGCAGTTCTTC.